The rows below give T cell receptor beta chains drawn from one sample of a study of cytomegalovirus exposure and HLA in healthy donors. Produced via immunoSEQ multiplex PCR; TCRdb's table is partial and in-frame only. The repertoire table contains some 150,000 clones. The sample comprised PBMCs. The receptor set was obtained from a man aged 35 to 55 in good health and CMV-seronegative. The CDR3 runs from the conserved cysteine through the conserved F or W. Fields, in order: V gene, J gene, CDR3 protein.

>TRBV7-2|TRBJ2-7
CASSPRRTAYEQYF
>TRBV29-1|TRBJ1-4
CSVPGINEKLFF
>TRBV29-1|TRBJ2-7
CSVARNYEQYF
>TRBV7-9|TRBJ2-1
CASSPYGNEQFF
>TRBV5-1|TRBJ2-7
CASSLDGGPYTYEQYF
>TRBV4-1|TRBJ2-5
CASSHGTASQETQYF
>TRBV7-8|TRBJ1-1
CASSLGRQGKVGTEAFF
>TRBV6-1|TRBJ1-2
CASSEGTYGYTF
>TRBV18|TRBJ1-1
CASSPPGVNTEAFF
>TRBV9|TRBJ1-5
CASSVDPGGNQPQHF
>TRBV6-5|TRBJ1-1
CASSYSPDRGTFF
>TRBV25-1|TRBJ1-4
CASREGQNEKLFF
>TRBV28|TRBJ1-4
CASSFREKLFF
>TRBV29-1|TRBJ2-7
CSVGASGYDPYEQYF
>TRBV4-3|TRBJ2-1
CASSPRGPSSYNEQFF
>TRBV18|TRBJ2-3
CASSPPWRGAGTDTQYF
>TRBV5-1|TRBJ2-3
CASSLSGTVNSDTQYF
>TRBV4-1|TRBJ2-3
CASSQQGPSTDTQYF
>TRBV21-1|TRBJ2-3
CASSRGSGGPGDTQYF
>TRBV5-6|TRBJ2-7
CASSTRRQGSSYEQYF
>TRBV7-9|TRBJ1-2
CASSRAGGNYGYTF
>TRBV15|TRBJ1-3
CATSVTDRPSGNTIYF
>TRBV11-2|TRBJ2-1
CASSHGYYNEQFF
>TRBV19|TRBJ2-3
CASSIGTGTDTQYF
>TRBV5-1|TRBJ2-1
CASSYNGGANEQFF
>TRBV7-9|TRBJ1-6
CASSPRTGDNSPLHF
>TRBV5-1|TRBJ2-2
CASSLAKASIGTGELFF
>TRBV7-2|TRBJ2-7
CASSLAGGLSYEQYF
>TRBV4-3|TRBJ2-3
CASSQDWSSSTDTQYF
>TRBV9|TRBJ2-1
CASSPRGPYNEQFF
>TRBV6-5|TRBJ2-5
CASSYSGSGVQETQYF
>TRBV19|TRBJ1-6
CASSIGQGDSPLHF
>TRBV28|TRBJ1-2
CASSLVTGYGYTF
>TRBV10-3|TRBJ2-3
CAINPGTSGGKGDTQYF
>TRBV7-3|TRBJ2-5
CASSRTGVIQETQYF
>TRBV6-5|.
CASRGLAGPYEQYF
>TRBV7-2|TRBJ2-3
CASSPRDRGKYF
>TRBV6-6|TRBJ1-1
CASSYGTGVTEAFF
>TRBV9|TRBJ1-4
CASSTPTTYAREEKLFF
>TRBV18|TRBJ1-1
CASSPEGALRAEAFF
>TRBV18|TRBJ2-2
CASSRGLAVTGELFF
>TRBV19|TRBJ2-1
CASSTTWGLAGGPLVF
>TRBV5-4|TRBJ1-2
CASSSRQGAVHGYTF
>TRBV6-6|TRBJ1-6
CASTEGAHNSPLHF
>TRBV2|TRBJ1-5
CASRRKSAGPNQPQHF